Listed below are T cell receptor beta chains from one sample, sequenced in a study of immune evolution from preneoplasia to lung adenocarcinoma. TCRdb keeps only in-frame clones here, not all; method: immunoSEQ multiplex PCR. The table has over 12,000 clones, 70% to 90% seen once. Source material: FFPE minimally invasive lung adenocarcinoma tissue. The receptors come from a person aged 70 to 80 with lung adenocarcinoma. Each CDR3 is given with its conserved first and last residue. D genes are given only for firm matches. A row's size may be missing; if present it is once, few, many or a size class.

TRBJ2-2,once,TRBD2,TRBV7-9,CASSPSRTSLSTGELFF,TGTGCCAGCAGCCCTAGTAGGACTAGTCTTAGCACCGGGGAGCTGTTTTTT
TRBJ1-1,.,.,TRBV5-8,CASTSYTEAFF,TGTGCCAGCACATCGTACACTGAAGCTTTCTTT
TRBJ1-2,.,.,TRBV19,CASRKSKGGYTF,TGTGCCAGTAGAAAATCCAAGGGTGGCTACACCTTC
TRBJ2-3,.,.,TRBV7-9,CASSLALGGGRPDTQYF,TGTGCCAGCAGCTTAGCTTTGGGGGGGGGCCGGCCAGATACGCAGTATTTT
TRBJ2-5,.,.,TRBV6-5,CASSSTGWGGETQYF,TGTGCCAGCAGCTCCACAGGGTGGGGGGGAGAGACCCAGTACTTC
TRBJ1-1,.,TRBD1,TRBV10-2,CASRGQGGTEAFF,TGCGCCAGCAGGGGACAGGGTGGGACTGAAGCTTTCTTT
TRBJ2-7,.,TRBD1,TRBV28,CASSFQTGGRSYEQYF,TGTGCCAGCAGTTTCCAGACAGGGGGCCGCTCCTACGAGCAGTACTTC
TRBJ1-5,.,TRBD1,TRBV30,CAWRTGGYNQPQHF,TGTGCCTGGAGGACAGGGGGATACAATCAGCCCCAGCATTTT
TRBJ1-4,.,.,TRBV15,CATGSWEETNEKLFF,TGTGCCACGGGGAGCTGGGAAGAAACTAATGAAAAACTGTTTTTT
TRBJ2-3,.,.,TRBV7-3,CASSLSRAENTQYF,TGTGCCAGCAGCTTGTCCAGGGCCGAGAATACGCAGTATTTT
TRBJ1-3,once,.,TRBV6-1,CASGQLTGNTIYF,TGTGCCAGCGGACAGCTTACTGGAAACACCATATATTTT
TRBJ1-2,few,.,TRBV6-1,CASTLDGNYGYTF,TGTGCCAGCACCTTAGACGGCAACTATGGCTACACCTTC